This is a list of T cell receptor beta chains from one sample in a study of OX40 agonist ivuxolimab in advanced cancers. Assay used: immunoSEQ multiplex PCR; TCRdb lists only in-frame clones, some missing. The sample has nearly 90,000 clones; around nine tenths are singletons. The sequencing here drew on CD4+ or CD8+ T cells sorted from blood, taken in a trial of the OX40 agonist ivuxolimab. These receptors were taken from an adult with an advanced solid tumor such as melanoma, head and neck, liver or kidney cancer. The CDR3 runs from the conserved cysteine through the conserved F or W. A D gene is named only where the DNA matches it firmly. Where a row states a size, it is once, few, many or the class of an expanded clone; other rows omit it.

d_call	clone_size	v_call	j_call	cdr3_nt	cdr3_aa
-	few	TRBV18	TRBJ1-1	TGTGCCAGCTCACCGGACCAGGCCTACACTGAAGCTTTCTTT	CASSPDQAYTEAFF
-	-	TRBV11-3	TRBJ1-1	TGTGCCAGCAGCTCGAACATGGGCGCTGAAGCTTTCTTT	CASSSNMGAEAFF
-	-	TRBV4-3	TRBJ1-3	TGCGCCAGCAGCCAAGCCATGAGGGGCTCTGGAAACACCATATATTTT	CASSQAMRGSGNTIYF
-	-	TRBV19	TRBJ1-1	TGTGCCAGTAGTATAGCGAACCTGAACACTGAAGCTTTCTTT	CASSIANLNTEAFF
-	-	TRBV5-1	TRBJ2-7	TGCGCCAGCAGCTGGACGGGACAATCTGGCGAGCAGTACTTC	CASSWTGQSGEQYF
-	-	TRBV6-5	TRBJ2-7	TGTGCCAGCAGTGCAGTGGCAGGGCCCGAGCAGTACTTC	CASSAVAGPEQYF
TRBD1	once	TRBV5-4	TRBJ2-7	TGTGCCAGCAGCACAACCGGGACAGCCTACGAGCAGTACTTC	CASSTTGTAYEQYF
TRBD1	-	TRBV5-4	TRBJ2-5	TGTGCCAGCAGCTTGTCGGGCGACAGGGTGGGCGAGACCCAGTACTTC	CASSLSGDRVGETQYF
-	-	TRBV28	TRBJ2-1	TGTGCCAGCAGTTTTGGGGACCCTCGCTACAATGAGCAGTTCTTC	CASSFGDPRYNEQFF
-	-	TRBV25-1	TRBJ2-1	TGTGCCAGCAGTGAGAATTCCCCTAATGAGCAGTTCTTC	CASSENSPNEQFF
TRBD1	-	TRBV9	TRBJ1-2	TGTGCCAGCAGCGTAGCCGGACAGGGCCGTGGCTACACCTTC	CASSVAGQGRGYTF
TRBD2	-	TRBV11-2	TRBJ2-7	TGTGCCAGCAGCCTGAGATGGACTAGCGGGAACCTCTACGAGCAGTACTTC	CASSLRWTSGNLYEQYF
-	-	TRBV7-2	TRBJ2-7	TGTGCCAGCAGCTTAGCCGGATATCTACCTTACGAGCAGTACTTC	CASSLAGYLPYEQYF
TRBD2	-	TRBV6-6	TRBJ2-3	TGTGCCAGCAGTTACTCGACGGGACTACAGACAGATACGCAGTATTTT	CASSYSTGLQTDTQYF
-	once	TRBV6-4	TRBJ1-2	TGTGCCAGCAGTGTAAACTTTCCCGGGACCATGGGTGGCTACACCTTC	CASSVNFPGTMGGYTF
TRBD2	many	TRBV5-4	TRBJ2-3	TGTGCCAGCAGCTCCAAGCGGGAGGAAACAGATACGCAGTATTTT	CASSSKREETDTQYF
-	-	TRBV6-8	TRBJ2-7	TGTGCCAGCAGTTACCAGAGACAGTCCTCACCCTCCTACGAGCAGTACTTC	CASSYQRQSSPSYEQYF
TRBD2	-	TRBV5-4	TRBJ2-2	TGTGCCAGCAGCAAGCCCCTAGCGGGAGGGCGGACCGGGGAGCTGTTTTTT	CASSKPLAGGRTGELFF
TRBD2	-	TRBV4-3	TRBJ2-7	TGCGCCAGCAGCCAAGATCGACTAGCGGGAAGCGAGCAGTACTTC	CASSQDRLAGSEQYF
TRBD2	many	TRBV7-2	TRBJ2-3	TGTGCCAGCAGCTCAATACTAGCGGGAGGAAATACGCAGTATTTT	CASSSILAGGNTQYF
-	once	TRBV30	TRBJ2-7	TGTGCCTGGAATGGGTCCCCCTACGAGCAGTACTTC	CAWNGSPYEQYF
TRBD1	-	TRBV5-1	TRBJ2-2	TGCGCCAGCAGCTCGGGACAGGGGAACACCGGGGAGCTGTTTTTT	CASSSGQGNTGELFF
TRBD1	-	TRBV9	TRBJ1-3	TGTGCCAGCAGCGTAGACAGGGGGATTGGAAACACCATATATTTT	CASSVDRGIGNTIYF
-	-	TRBV19	TRBJ2-7	TGTGCCAGTAGTATTGTTCAGCGCACCTACGAGCAGTACTTC	CASSIVQRTYEQYF
TRBD2	-	TRBV2	TRBJ2-3	TGTGCCAGCAGCCCCAGGACTAGCGGGGCCCGGGGAGATACGCAGTATTTT	CASSPRTSGARGDTQYF
TRBD2	-	TRBV5-8	TRBJ2-3	TGTGCCAGCAGCTTGGGGGGACTAGCGGGACGAGATACGCAGTATTTT	CASSLGGLAGRDTQYF
TRBD1	-	TRBV6-5	TRBJ1-3	TGTGCCAGCAGTGAAGGGGGCGCCGGAAACACCATATATTTT	CASSEGGAGNTIYF
TRBD2	-	TRBV9	TRBJ2-5	TGTGCCAGCAGCGTAGATACGGGGGGTGGGACCCAGTACTTC	CASSVDTGGGTQYF
-	-	TRBV7-2	TRBJ2-5	TGTGCCAGTGGACAGACACAAGAGACCCAGTACTTC	CASGQTQETQYF
-	-	TRBV15	TRBJ2-3	TGTGCCACCAGCAGAGATATGTCGAGGCAAGATACGCAGTATTTT	CATSRDMSRQDTQYF
-	-	TRBV19	TRBJ2-5	TGTGCCAGTAGTATTGGGACGAACAGCGAGACCCAGTACTTC	CASSIGTNSETQYF
TRBD1	-	TRBV4-1	TRBJ1-5	TGCGCCAGCAGCCAACCAGACAGGGATAATCAGCCCCAGCATTTT	CASSQPDRDNQPQHF
TRBD2	-	TRBV18	TRBJ2-5	TGTGCCAGCTCCCCGGGACTACAAGAGACCCAGTACTTC	CASSPGLQETQYF
TRBD2	-	TRBV5-1	TRBJ2-7	TGCGCCAGCAGGGCTAGCGGTGCCTACGAGCAGTACTTC	CASRASGAYEQYF
-	-	TRBV19	TRBJ2-5	TGTGCCAGTAGTAATGGCGGGGGCGGGGAGACCCAGTACTTC	CASSNGGGGETQYF
-	-	TRBV10-2	TRBJ1-5	TGCGCCAGCAGGGAGACGGGACGGGAGCAGCCCCAGCATTTT	CASRETGREQPQHF
TRBD1	-	TRBV10-2	TRBJ2-7	TGCGCCAGCAGTGAACAGGGGGCTTTGAACGAGCAGTACTTC	CASSEQGALNEQYF
-	-	TRBV7-2	TRBJ1-5	TGTGCCAGCAGCGTACAGTCCAATCAGCCCCAGCATTTT	CASSVQSNQPQHF
TRBD1	-	TRBV19	TRBJ2-2	TGTGCCAGTAGGAACAGGGGGACACCACTCGGGGAGCTGTTTTTT	CASRNRGTPLGELFF
TRBD1	-	TRBV25-1	TRBJ2-5	TGTGCCAGCAGTGTGGGACAGGGAGACCAAGAGACCCAGTACTTC	CASSVGQGDQETQYF
-	-	TRBV6-1	TRBJ2-3	TGTGCCAGCAGTGAATCGGGAATTAGCACAGATACGCAGTATTTT	CASSESGISTDTQYF
-	-	TRBV6-5	TRBJ1-1	TGTGCCAGCATTCCTCCCGGGGTGTATTACACTGAAGCTTTCTTT	CASIPPGVYYTEAFF
TRBD2	-	TRBV10-3	TRBJ2-1	TGTGCCATCAGTGAGTCCTCGACTAGCGGGAGGAATAACGGTGAGCAGTTCTTC	CAISESSTSGRNNGEQFF
-	-	TRBV6-5	TRBJ1-2	TGTGCCAGCAATTCTCGTATTGACGGCTACACCTTC	CASNSRIDGYTF
-	-	TRBV11-3	TRBJ2-2	TGTGCCAGCAGCTTATACGGGAGTGCTAACCCCGGGGAGCTGTTTTTT	CASSLYGSANPGELFF
-	-	TRBV18	TRBJ1-3	TGTGCCAGCTCACCACCCGGGGGGGCTTCATCTGGAAACACCATATATTTT	CASSPPGGASSGNTIYF
TRBD1	-	TRBV6-5	TRBJ1-2	TGTGCCAGCAGTATTACAGGGGGCCGCGGGGGCTACACCTTC	CASSITGGRGGYTF
TRBD2	-	TRBV7-9	TRBJ2-7	TGTGCCAGCAGCTCTCCCCGTCGGACTAGCGGGAGGGCCTACGAGCAGTACTTC	CASSSPRRTSGRAYEQYF
-	-	TRBV7-2	TRBJ2-1	TGTGCCAGCAGCTTAGATAGGCGGGGCAATGAGCAGTTCTTC	CASSLDRRGNEQFF
-	-	TRBV27	TRBJ2-5	TGTGCCAGCAGTTTCGCAGGAAAAGGACACTCACCCCTAAAAGAGACCCAGTACTTC	CASSFAGKGHSPLKETQYF
TRBD1	-	TRBV6-5	TRBJ1-1	TGTGCCAGCAGTACGGACAGGGTGGGCACTGAAGCTTTCTTT	CASSTDRVGTEAFF
-	-	TRBV14	TRBJ2-5	TGTGCCAGCACTCAGGGACCACAAGAGACCCAGTACTTC	CASTQGPQETQYF
-	-	TRBV19	TRBJ2-3	TGTGCCAGTAAGCCAGGGAGCACAGATACGCAGTATTTT	CASKPGSTDTQYF
-	-	TRBV18	TRBJ1-4	TGTGCCAGCTCGCCTCAGGGGAGCGAAAAACTGTTTTTT	CASSPQGSEKLFF
-	few	TRBV6-5	TRBJ1-5	TGTGCCAGCAGTTACGATCAGGGGCATCAGCCCCAGCATTTT	CASSYDQGHQPQHF
TRBD2	-	TRBV5-6	TRBJ2-3	TGTGCCAGCAGCTTAAGCGGGAACGCAGATACGCAGTATTTT	CASSLSGNADTQYF
-	-	TRBV18	TRBJ2-6	TGTGCCAGCTCACTCCAGGAATCTGGGGCCAACGTCCTGACTTTC	CASSLQESGANVLTF
-	-	TRBV27	TRBJ2-2	TGTGCCAGCAGATTCGGTCCAGTTCCCACCGGGGAGCTGTTTTTT	CASRFGPVPTGELFF
TRBD1	-	TRBV7-9	TRBJ2-3	TGTGCCAGCCAACCTCCGGGACAGGCTGAAGATACGCAGTATTTT	CASQPPGQAEDTQYF